The present T cell receptor (beta chain) was sequenced within a study of cytomegalovirus exposure and HLA in healthy donors. V dropped 4 bases and J dropped 4 bases, with 13 bases sitting between them. Germline CDR1 and CDR2: MNHEY and SVGAGI. CDR3 size: 14 residues. The PCR had 60 Vbeta and 13 Jbeta primers. Only in-frame clones appear in the TCRdb table, and some are missing; sequencing was by immunoSEQ multiplex PCR. The table records around 160,000 clones, roughly 80% of them present only once. The V gene is TRBV6-5, the J gene TRBJ1-2; D is unresolved. The TCR comes from a male donor in good health and CMV-seropositive. The sequencing input was PBMCs. The CDR3 DNA reads as TGTGCCAGCAGTTCTAGCCTACTAGGCTATGGCTACACCTTC. Encoded protein: CASSSSLLGYGYTF.